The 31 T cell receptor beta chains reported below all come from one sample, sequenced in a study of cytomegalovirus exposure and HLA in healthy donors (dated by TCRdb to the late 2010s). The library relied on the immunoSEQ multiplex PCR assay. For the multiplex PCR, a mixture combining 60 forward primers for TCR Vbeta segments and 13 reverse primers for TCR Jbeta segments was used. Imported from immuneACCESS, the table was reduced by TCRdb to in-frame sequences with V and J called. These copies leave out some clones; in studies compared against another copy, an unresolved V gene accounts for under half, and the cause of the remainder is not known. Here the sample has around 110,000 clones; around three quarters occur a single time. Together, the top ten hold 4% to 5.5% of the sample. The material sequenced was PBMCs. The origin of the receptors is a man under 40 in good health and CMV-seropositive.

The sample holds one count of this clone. This chain's CDR3 is CASSPLSGEQFF. The CDR3 coding sequence is TGTGCCAGCAGTCCCTTATCGGGGGAGCAGTTCTTC. This chain uses TRBV5-8 with TRBJ2-1; maybe TRBD2 (5 bases). This CDR3 spans 12 amino acids. The germline V gene has CDR1 SGHTS and CDR2 YDEGEE. Trimming cost V 5 bases and J 10 bases, with 13 bases left between them. The full variable domain, with the rest looked up from reference TRBV5-8 and TRBJ2-1, is EAGVTQSPTHLIKTRGQQATLRCSPISGHTSVYWYQQALGLGLQFLLWYDEGEERNRGNFPPRFSGRQFPNYSSELNVNALELEDSALYLCASSPLSGEQFFGPGTRLTVL.

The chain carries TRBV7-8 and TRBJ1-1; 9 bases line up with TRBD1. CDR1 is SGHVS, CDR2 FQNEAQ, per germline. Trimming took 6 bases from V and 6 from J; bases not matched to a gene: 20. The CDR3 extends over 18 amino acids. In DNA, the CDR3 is TGTGCCAGCAGGTACCGGGACAGGGAGTCCCTGACTTCGGCTGAAGCTTTCTTT. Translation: CASRYRDRESLTSAEAFF. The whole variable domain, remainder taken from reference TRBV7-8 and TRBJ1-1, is GAGVSQSPRYKVAKRGQDVALRCDPISGHVSLFWYQQALGQGPEFLTYFQNEAQLDKSGLPSDRFFAERPEGSVSTLKIQRTQQEDSAVYLCASRYRDRESLTSAEAFFGQGTRLTVV.

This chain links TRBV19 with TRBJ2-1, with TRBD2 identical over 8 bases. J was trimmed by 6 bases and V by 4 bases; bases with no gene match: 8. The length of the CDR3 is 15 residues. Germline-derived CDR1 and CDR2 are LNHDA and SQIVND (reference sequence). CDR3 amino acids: CASSTTSVVFNEQFF. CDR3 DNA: TGTGCCAGTAGTACGACTAGCGTAGTCTTCAATGAGCAGTTCTTC. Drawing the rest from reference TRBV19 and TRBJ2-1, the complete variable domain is DGGITQSPKYLFRKEGQNVTLSCEQNLNHDAMYWYRQDPGQGLRLIYYSQIVNDFQKGDIAEGYSVSREKKESFPLTVTSAQKNPTAFYLCASSTTSVVFNEQFFGPGTRLTVL.

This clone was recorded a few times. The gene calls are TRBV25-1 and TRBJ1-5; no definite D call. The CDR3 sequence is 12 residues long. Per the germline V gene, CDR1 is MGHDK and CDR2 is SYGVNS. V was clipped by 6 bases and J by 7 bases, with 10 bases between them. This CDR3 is CASSWSGQPQHF. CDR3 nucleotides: TGTGCCAGCAGCTGGTCGGGGCAGCCCCAGCATTTT.

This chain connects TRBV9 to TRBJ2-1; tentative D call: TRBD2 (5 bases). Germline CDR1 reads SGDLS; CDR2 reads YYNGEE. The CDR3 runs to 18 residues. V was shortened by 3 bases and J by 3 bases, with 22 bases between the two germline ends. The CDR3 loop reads CASSDPATGGRFYNEQFF. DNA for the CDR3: TGTGCCAGCAGCGATCCAGCCACCGGAGGCCGATTCTACAATGAGCAGTTCTTC.

CDR3 DNA: TGTGCCAGCACGCCCGGAGGGTCTGGGGCCAACGTCCTGACTTTC. This encodes CASTPGGSGANVLTF. This sequence joins TRBV9 and TRBJ2-6; D may be TRBD2 (6 bases). Germline CDR1 SGDLS, CDR2 YYNGEE. This CDR3 contains 15 residues. V dropped 6 bases and J dropped 1 base, with 11 bases sitting between them.

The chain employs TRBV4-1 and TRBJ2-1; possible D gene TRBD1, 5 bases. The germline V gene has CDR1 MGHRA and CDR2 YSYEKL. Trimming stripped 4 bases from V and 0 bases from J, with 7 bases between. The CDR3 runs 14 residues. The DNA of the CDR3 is TGCGCCAGCAGCCCAGGGAACTCCTACAATGAGCAGTTCTTC. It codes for CASSPGNSYNEQFF.

The CDR3: CASSSPRDSYNSPLHF. The CDR3 region has the DNA TGTGCCAGCAGCTCTCCTCGGGACAGTTATAATTCACCCCTCCACTTT. The chain carries TRBV7-2 and TRBJ1-6, with 7 positions matching TRBD1. Looked up from germline, CDR1 is SGHTA and CDR2 is FQGNSA. J was trimmed by 4 bases and V by 4 bases; bases with no gene match: 7. The CDR3 has 16 amino acids.

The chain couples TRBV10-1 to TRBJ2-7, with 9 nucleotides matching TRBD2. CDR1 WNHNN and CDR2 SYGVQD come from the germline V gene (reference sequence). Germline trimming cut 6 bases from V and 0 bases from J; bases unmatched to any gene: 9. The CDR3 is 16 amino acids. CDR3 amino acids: CASSYPRLAASYEQYF. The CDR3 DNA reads TGCGCCAGCAGCTATCCTCGACTAGCGGCCTCCTACGAGCAGTACTTC.

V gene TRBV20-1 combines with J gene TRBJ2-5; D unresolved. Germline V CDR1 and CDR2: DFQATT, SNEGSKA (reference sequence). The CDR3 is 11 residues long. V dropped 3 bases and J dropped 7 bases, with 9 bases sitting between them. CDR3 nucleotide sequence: TGCAGTGCTAGTCTAGTGGGGACCCAGTACTTC. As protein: CSASLVGTQYF.

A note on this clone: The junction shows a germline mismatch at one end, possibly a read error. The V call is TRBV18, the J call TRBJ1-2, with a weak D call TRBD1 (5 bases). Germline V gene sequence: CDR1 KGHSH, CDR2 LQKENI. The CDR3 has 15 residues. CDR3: CASSPLPGTNYGHTF. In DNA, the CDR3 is TGTGCCAGCTCACCACTCCCAGGGACTAACTATGGCCACACCTTC.

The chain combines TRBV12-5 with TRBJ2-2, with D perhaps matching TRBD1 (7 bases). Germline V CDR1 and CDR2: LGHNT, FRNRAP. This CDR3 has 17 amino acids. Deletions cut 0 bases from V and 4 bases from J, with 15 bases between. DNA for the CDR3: TGTGCTAGTGGTTTGGTACAGTGGCAGGGGGGCACCGGGGAGCTGTTTTTT. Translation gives CASGLVQWQGGTGELFF.

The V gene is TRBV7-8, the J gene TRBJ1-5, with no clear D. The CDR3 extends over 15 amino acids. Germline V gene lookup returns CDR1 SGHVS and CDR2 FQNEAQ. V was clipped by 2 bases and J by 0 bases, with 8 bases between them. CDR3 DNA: TGTGCCAGCAGCTTAACGACTTTTAGCAATCAGCCCCAGCATTTT. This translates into CASSLTTFSNQPQHF.

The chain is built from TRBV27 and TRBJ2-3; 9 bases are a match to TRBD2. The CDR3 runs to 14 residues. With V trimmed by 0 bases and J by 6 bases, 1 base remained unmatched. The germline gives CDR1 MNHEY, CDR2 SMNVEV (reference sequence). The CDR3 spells CASSLSSGRDTQYF. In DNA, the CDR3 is TGTGCCAGCAGTTTATCAAGCGGGAGGGATACGCAGTATTTT.

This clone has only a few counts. CDR3 sequence: CASSTGGETGELFF. CDR3 in DNA: TGTGCCAGCAGCACAGGGGGCGAAACCGGGGAGCTGTTTTTT. V usage is TRBV6-5 and J usage is TRBJ2-2, with 9 bases fitting TRBD1. CDR1 MNHEY and CDR2 SVGAGI come from the germline V gene. Germline trimming cut 6 bases from V and 5 bases from J; bases unmatched to any gene: 4. CDR3 length: 14 amino acids.

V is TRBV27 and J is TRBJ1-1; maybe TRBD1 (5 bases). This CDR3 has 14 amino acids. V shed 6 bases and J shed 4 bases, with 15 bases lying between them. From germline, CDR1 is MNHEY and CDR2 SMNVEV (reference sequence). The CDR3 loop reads CASSRHGGTTEAFF. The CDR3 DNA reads TGTGCCAGCAGCCGTCATGGGGGGACCACTGAAGCTTTCTTT.

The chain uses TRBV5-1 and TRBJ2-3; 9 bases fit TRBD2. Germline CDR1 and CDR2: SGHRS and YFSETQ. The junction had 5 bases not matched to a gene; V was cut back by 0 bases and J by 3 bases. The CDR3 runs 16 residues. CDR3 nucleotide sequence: TGCGCCAGCAGCTTGGGAGCGGGGGGAAAGACAGATACGCAGTATTTT. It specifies CASSLGAGGKTDTQYF.

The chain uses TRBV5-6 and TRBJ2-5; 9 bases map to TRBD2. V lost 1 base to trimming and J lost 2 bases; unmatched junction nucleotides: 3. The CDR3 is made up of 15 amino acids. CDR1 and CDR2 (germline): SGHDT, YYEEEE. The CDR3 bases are TGTGCCAGCAGCTTGTCCCTAGCGGGACAAGAGACCCAGTACTTC. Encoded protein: CASSLSLAGQETQYF. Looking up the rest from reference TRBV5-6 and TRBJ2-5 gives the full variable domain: DAGVTQSPTHLIKTRGQQVTLRCSPKSGHDTVSWYQQALGQGPQFIFQYYEEEERQRGNFPDRFSGHQFPNYSSELNVNALLLGDSALYLCASSLSLAGQETQYFGPGTRLLVL.

The CDR3 here is CASSDQPGGAYNEQFF. The DNA for the CDR3 is TGTGCCAGCAGTGACCAACCGGGGGGGGCCTACAATGAGCAGTTCTTC. The chain joins TRBV6-4 to TRBJ2-1, with TRBD2 matching over 8 bases. This CDR3 is built from 16 residues. V was clipped by 2 bases and J by 2 bases; unmatched bases: 5. Germline CDR1 is MRHNA and CDR2 is SNTAGT.

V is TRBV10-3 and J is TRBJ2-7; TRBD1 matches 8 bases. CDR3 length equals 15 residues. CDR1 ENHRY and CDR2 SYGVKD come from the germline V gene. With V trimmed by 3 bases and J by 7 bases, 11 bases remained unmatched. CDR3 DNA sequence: TGTGCCATCAGTGATCCTAAGAGGACAGGGCGGGAGCAGTACTTC. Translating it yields CAISDPKRTGREQYF.

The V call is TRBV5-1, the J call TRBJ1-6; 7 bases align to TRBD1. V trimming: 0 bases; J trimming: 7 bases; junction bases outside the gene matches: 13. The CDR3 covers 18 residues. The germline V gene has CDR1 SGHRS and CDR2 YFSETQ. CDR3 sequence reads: CASSLGTGNALSNSPLHF. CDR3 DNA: TGCGCCAGCAGCTTGGGGACAGGCAATGCGTTGAGCAATTCACCCCTCCACTTT.

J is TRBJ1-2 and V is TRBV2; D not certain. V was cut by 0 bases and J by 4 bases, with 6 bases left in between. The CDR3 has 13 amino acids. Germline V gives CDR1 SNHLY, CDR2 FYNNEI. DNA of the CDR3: TGTGCCAGCAGTGAAGCGACGGGCTATGGCTACACCTTC. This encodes CASSEATGYGYTF.

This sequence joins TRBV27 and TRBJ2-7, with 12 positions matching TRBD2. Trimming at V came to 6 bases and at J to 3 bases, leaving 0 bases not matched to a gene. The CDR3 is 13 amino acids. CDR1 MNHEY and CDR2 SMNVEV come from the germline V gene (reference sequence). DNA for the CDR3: TGTGCCAGCAGGACTAGCGGGGGCTACGAGCAGTACTTC. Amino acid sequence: CASRTSGGYEQYF.

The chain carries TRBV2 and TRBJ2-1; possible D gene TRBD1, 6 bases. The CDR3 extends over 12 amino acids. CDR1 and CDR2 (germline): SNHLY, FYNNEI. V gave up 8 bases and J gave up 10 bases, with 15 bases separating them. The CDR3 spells CASGGLSEEQFF. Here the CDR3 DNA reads TGTGCCAGCGGGGGCCTGAGTGAGGAGCAGTTCTTC.

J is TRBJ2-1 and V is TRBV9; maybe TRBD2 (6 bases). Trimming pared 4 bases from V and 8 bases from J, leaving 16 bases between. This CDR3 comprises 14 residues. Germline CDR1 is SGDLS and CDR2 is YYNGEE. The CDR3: CASSLSGYLDEQFF. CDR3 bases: TGTGCCAGCAGCCTCAGCGGGTACTTGGATGAGCAGTTCTTC.

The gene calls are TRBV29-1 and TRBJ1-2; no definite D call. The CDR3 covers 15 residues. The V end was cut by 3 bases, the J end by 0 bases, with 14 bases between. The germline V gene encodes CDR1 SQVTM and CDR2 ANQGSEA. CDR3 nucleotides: TGCAGCGTTGATCTTGGTCTCGGAGCTAACTATGGCTACACCTTC. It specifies CSVDLGLGANYGYTF. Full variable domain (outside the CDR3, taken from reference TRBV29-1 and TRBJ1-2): SAVISQKPSRDICQRGTSLTIQCQVDSQVTMMFWYRQQPGQSLTLIATANQGSEATYESGFVIDKFPISRPNLTFSTLTVSNMSPEDSSIYLCSVDLGLGANYGYTFGSGTRLTVV.

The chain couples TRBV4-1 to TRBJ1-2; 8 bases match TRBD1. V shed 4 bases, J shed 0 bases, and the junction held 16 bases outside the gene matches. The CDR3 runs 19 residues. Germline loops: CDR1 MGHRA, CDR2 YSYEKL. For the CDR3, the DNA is TGCGCCAGCAGCCCCACGAAGGTTGGGACAGGACAAACTAACTATGGCTACACCTTC. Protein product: CASSPTKVGTGQTNYGYTF.

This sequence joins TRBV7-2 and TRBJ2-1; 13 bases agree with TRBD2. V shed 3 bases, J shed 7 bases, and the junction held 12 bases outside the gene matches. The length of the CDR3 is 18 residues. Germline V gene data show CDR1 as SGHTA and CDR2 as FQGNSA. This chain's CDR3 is CASSFLGLGGLAGNEQFF. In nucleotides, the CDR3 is TGTGCCAGCAGCTTCTTAGGGTTGGGGGGACTAGCGGGGAATGAGCAGTTCTTC.

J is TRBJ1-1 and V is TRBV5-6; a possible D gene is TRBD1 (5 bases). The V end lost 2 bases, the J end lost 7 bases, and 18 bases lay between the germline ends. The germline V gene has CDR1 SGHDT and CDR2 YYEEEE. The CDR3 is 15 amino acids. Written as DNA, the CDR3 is TGTGCCAGCAGCTTTTCCGACAGAAAACCTTTTGAAGCTTTCTTT. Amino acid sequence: CASSFSDRKPFEAFF.

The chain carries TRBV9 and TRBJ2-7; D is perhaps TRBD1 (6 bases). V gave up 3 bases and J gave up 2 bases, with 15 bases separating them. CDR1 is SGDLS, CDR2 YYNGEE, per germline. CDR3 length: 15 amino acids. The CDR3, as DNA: TGTGCCAGCAGCGCAGGTGACAGGCCCGCCTACGAGCAGTACTTC. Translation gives CASSAGDRPAYEQYF. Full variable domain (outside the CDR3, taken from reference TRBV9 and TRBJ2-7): DSGVTQTPKHLITATGQRVTLRCSPRSGDLSVYWYQQSLDQGLQFLIQYYNGEERAKGNILERFSAQQFPDLHSELNLSSLELGDSALYFCASSAGDRPAYEQYFGPGTRLTVT.

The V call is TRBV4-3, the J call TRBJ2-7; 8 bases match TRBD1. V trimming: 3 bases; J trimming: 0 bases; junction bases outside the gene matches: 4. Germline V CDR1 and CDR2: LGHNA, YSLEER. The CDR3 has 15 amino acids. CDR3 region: CASSHGTGNSYEQYF. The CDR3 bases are TGCGCCAGCAGCCACGGGACAGGTAACTCCTACGAGCAGTACTTC.